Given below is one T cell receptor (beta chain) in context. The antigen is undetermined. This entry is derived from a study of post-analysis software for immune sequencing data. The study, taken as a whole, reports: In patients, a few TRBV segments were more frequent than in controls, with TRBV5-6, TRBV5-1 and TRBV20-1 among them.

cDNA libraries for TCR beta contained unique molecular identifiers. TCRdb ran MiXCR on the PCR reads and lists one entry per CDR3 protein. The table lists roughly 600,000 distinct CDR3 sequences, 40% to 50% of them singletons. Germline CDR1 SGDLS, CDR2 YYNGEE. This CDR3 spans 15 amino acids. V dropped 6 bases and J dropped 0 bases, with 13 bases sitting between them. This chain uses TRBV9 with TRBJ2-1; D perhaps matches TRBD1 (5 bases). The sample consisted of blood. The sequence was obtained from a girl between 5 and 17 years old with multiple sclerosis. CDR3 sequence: CASNTQGASYNEQFF. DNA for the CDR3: TGTGCCAGCAACACGCAGGGTGCCTCCTACAATGAGCAGTTCTTC.